Listed here are 29 T cell receptor beta chains from one sample, sequenced in a study of T cell repertoires in ileal Crohn's disease. The data were produced by immunoSEQ multiplex PCR, yet TCRdb's version contains in-frame clones alone and is incomplete. The sample has 4,500 to 6,500 clones; roughly 96% are singletons. Sequenced material: ileal tissue. These receptors all come from an adult with Crohn's disease.

The chain is built from TRBV18 and TRBJ2-7, with D possibly TRBD1 on 6 matching bases. The CDR3 has 14 amino acids. V gave up 2 bases and J gave up 3 bases, with 11 bases separating them. CDR1 is KGHSH and CDR2 is LQKENI in the germline V gene. CDR3 nucleotides: TGTGCCAGCTCACCAATAGCAGGGGACTACGAGCAGTACTTC. This encodes CASSPIAGDYEQYF.

The chain carries TRBV5-1 and TRBJ2-1, with TRBD2 matching 12 bases. The CDR3 length is 19 residues. Germline lookup yields CDR1 SGHRS and CDR2 YFSETQ. V lost 2 bases to trimming and J lost 2 bases; unmatched junction nucleotides: 11. As DNA, the CDR3 is TGCGCCAGCAGCTTTTCATGGGCTAGCGGGGGGGCCGCCTACAATGAGCAGTTCTTC. Protein: CASSFSWASGGAAYNEQFF.

This clone turned up a few times. The V call is TRBV29-1, the J call TRBJ1-6, with D perhaps TRBD1 (6 bases). Germline-derived CDR1 and CDR2 are SQVTM and ANQGSEA. The CDR3 is 13 amino acids. V was cut by 4 bases and J by 7 bases, with 11 bases left in between. The CDR3 reads CSVADSLNSPLHF. The DNA of the CDR3 is TGCAGCGTTGCGGACAGCCTCAATTCACCCCTCCACTTT. The whole variable domain, filled in from reference TRBV29-1 and TRBJ1-6, reads SAVISQKPSRDICQRGTSLTIQCQVDSQVTMMFWYRQQPGQSLTLIATANQGSEATYESGFVIDKFPISRPNLTFSTLTVSNMSPEDSSIYLCSVADSLNSPLHFGNGTRLTVT.

This chain joins TRBV6-1 and TRBJ1-5; 10 bases are a match to TRBD1. This CDR3 has 15 residues. The ends lost 4 bases at V and 5 bases at J; junction bases unmatched: 5. Germline CDR1 and CDR2: MNHNS and SASEGT. CDR3 region: CASSASTGGDQPQHF. The CDR3 DNA reads TGTGCCAGCAGTGCTTCGACAGGGGGCGATCAGCCCCAGCATTTT.

This chain links TRBV27 with TRBJ2-6; possible D gene TRBD1, 6 bases. CDR3 length equals 16 residues. The germline V gene encodes CDR1 MNHEY and CDR2 SMNVEV (reference sequence). V was cut by 2 bases and J by 2 bases, with 10 bases left in between. DNA for the CDR3: TGTGCCAGCAGTTTACCGACAGGCACTGGGGCCAACGTCCTGACTTTC. It yields the protein CASSLPTGTGANVLTF.

V usage is TRBV6-5 and J usage is TRBJ1-6; D may be TRBD1 (5 bases). CDR1 MNHEY and CDR2 SVGAGI come from the germline V gene. Trimming left V 7 bases short and J 3 bases short, with 10 bases between. The CDR3 covers 14 residues. The CDR3 DNA follows: TGTGCCAGCAAGGGGCGTAACTATAATTCACCCCTCCACTTT. Translation: CASKGRNYNSPLHF.

The rearrangement uses TRBV28 and TRBJ1-5, with 8 nucleotides matching TRBD1. CDR3 length: 15 amino acids. The germline V gene has CDR1 MDHEN and CDR2 SYDVKM. J lost 6 bases, V lost 7 bases, and 11 bases had no gene match. CDR3: CASTSGTGLRQPQHF. The CDR3 bases are TGTGCCAGCACTTCAGGGACAGGACTTCGTCAGCCCCAGCATTTT.

This sequence joins TRBV7-2 and TRBJ2-2; D not resolved. V lost 2 bases and J 0 bases, leaving 7 bases between the germline ends. Per the germline V gene, CDR1 is SGHTA and CDR2 is FQGNSA. The CDR3 spans 15 residues. CDR3 in DNA: TGTGCCAGCAGCTTAATCAGGTCGAACACCGGGGAGCTGTTTTTT. Residues: CASSLIRSNTGELFF.

This sequence joins TRBV5-6 and TRBJ1-2; D gene ambiguous. CDR3 length equals 13 residues. The germline V gene has CDR1 SGHDT and CDR2 YYEEEE. Trimming removed 0 bases at V and 7 bases at J, with 10 bases between. The CDR3 nucleotides are TGTGCCAGCAGCTTGGTCGGGGTGGTTGGCTACACCTTC. As protein: CASSLVGVVGYTF.

The CDR3 sequence is CASSLSQGNSPLHF. CDR3 sequence (DNA): TGTGCCAGCAGCTTGAGTCAGGGTAATTCACCCCTCCACTTT. The chain has TRBV7-2 and TRBJ1-6; weak D call: TRBD1 (5 bases). Trimming cost V 3 bases and J 6 bases, with 9 bases left between them. Looked up from germline, CDR1 is SGHTA and CDR2 is FQGNSA. The CDR3 is made up of 14 amino acids.

V and J are TRBV6-6 and TRBJ2-2, with 7 bases lining up with TRBD1. The CDR3 loop spans 15 amino acids. V lost 6 bases, J lost 0 bases, and 4 bases stayed unmatched. Germline assignment: CDR1 MNHNY and CDR2 SVGAGI (reference sequence). CDR3 sequence (DNA): TGTGCCAGCAGCCGGGGACAGACGAACACCGGGGAGCTGTTTTTT. Amino acid sequence: CASSRGQTNTGELFF.

The chain uses TRBV2 and TRBJ2-5; D may be TRBD1 (5 bases). CDR1 and CDR2 (germline): SNHLY, FYNNEI. With 6 bases removed from V and 5 bases from J, the gap between germline ends came to 10 bases. There are 12 residues in the CDR3. The CDR3, as DNA: TGTGCCAGCAGAGACAGAGGCGAGACCCAGTACTTC. It encodes CASRDRGETQYF.

The J gene is TRBJ2-1, the V gene TRBV10-2, with TRBD1 as a possible D gene (5 bases). V lost 0 bases and J lost 7, with 16 bases in between. Germline values: CDR1 WSHSY, CDR2 SAAADI. CDR3 size: 16 residues. The CDR3 here is CASSESKGIFRNEQFF. The CDR3 DNA sequence: TGCGCCAGCAGTGAGTCGAAGGGGATCTTTCGGAATGAGCAGTTCTTC.

This sequence joins TRBV14 and TRBJ2-3, with 8 bases that match TRBD1. CDR1 is SGHDN and CDR2 is FVKESK in the germline V gene. CDR3 length: 16 amino acids. J lost 2 bases, V lost 6 bases, and 10 bases had no gene match. The CDR3: CASSPRTGTNTDTQYF. CDR3 nucleotide sequence: TGTGCCAGCAGTCCCAGGACAGGGACAAACACAGATACGCAGTATTTT.

The chain has TRBV6-5 and TRBJ2-5, with a possible D match to TRBD1 (6 bases). CDR3 length: 13 amino acids. Germline-derived CDR1 and CDR2 are MNHEY and SVGAGI. V lost 5 bases and J 5 bases, leaving 12 bases between the germline ends. CDR3 amino acids: CASSTGSGETQYF. In DNA form, the CDR3 reads TGTGCCAGCAGTACAGGGTCAGGGGAGACCCAGTACTTC.

The chain links TRBV7-8 to TRBJ2-1; the match to TRBD1 covers 9 bases. This CDR3 is built from 15 residues. The J segment lost 3 bases and the V segment lost 5 bases, leaving 5 bases of the junction unmatched. Germline CDR1 is SGHVS and CDR2 is FQNEAQ. CDR3 nucleotides: TGTGCCAGCAGCCTGGACAGGGGCATCTACAATGAGCAGTTCTTC. This sequence encodes CASSLDRGIYNEQFF.

This rearrangement joins TRBV9 to TRBJ1-1; no reliable D call. Trimming shortened V by 4 bases and J by 3 bases, and 22 bases separated the two germline ends. Looked up from germline, CDR1 is SGDLS and CDR2 is YYNGEE. The CDR3 has 17 residues. The DNA of the CDR3 is TGTGCCAGCAGCCTCCGCTACTTACCAGACGGGGACACTGAAGCTTTCTTT. Translated: CASSLRYLPDGDTEAFF. Complete variable domain (other parts from reference TRBV9 and TRBJ1-1): DSGVTQTPKHLITATGQRVTLRCSPRSGDLSVYWYQQSLDQGLQFLIQYYNGEERAKGNILERFSAQQFPDLHSELNLSSLELGDSALYFCASSLRYLPDGDTEAFFGQGTRLTVV.

This clone has more than one count but fewer than ten. The V call is TRBV5-1, the J call TRBJ1-2; no firm D call. The germline V and J ends were trimmed by 1 base and 4 bases, with 8 bases remaining between them. Germline V gene sequence: CDR1 SGHRS, CDR2 YFSETQ. This CDR3 comprises 13 residues. CDR3 amino acids: CASSLNPIYGYTF. The CDR3 region has the DNA TGCGCCAGCAGCTTGAATCCTATCTATGGCTACACCTTC.

J is TRBJ1-5 and V is TRBV28; D may be TRBD1 (5 bases). Trimming removed 10 bases at V and 4 bases at J, with 14 bases between. CDR1 is MDHEN, CDR2 SYDVKM, per germline. There are 13 residues in the CDR3. CDR3 sequence: CAIQSQGNQPQHF. In nucleotides, the CDR3 is TGTGCCATCCAAAGCCAGGGAAATCAGCCCCAGCATTTT. Full variable domain (rest looked up from reference TRBV28 and TRBJ1-5): DVKVTQSSRYLVKRTGEKVFLECVQDMDHENMFWYRQDPGLGLRLIYFSYDVKMKEKGDIPEGYSVSREKKERFSLILESASTNQTSMYLCAIQSQGNQPQHFGDGTRLSIL.

V gene TRBV5-4 combines with J gene TRBJ1-2; D unresolved. The CDR3 spans 15 residues. Germline V gene lookup returns CDR1 SGHNT and CDR2 YYREEE (reference sequence). V was trimmed by 3 bases and J by 0 bases, leaving 12 bases between them. The CDR3 sequence: CASSSSVKSNYGYTF. DNA for the CDR3: TGTGCCAGCAGCTCGAGTGTAAAGTCTAACTATGGCTACACCTTC.

This chain joins TRBV29-1 and TRBJ2-7; the D gene is possibly TRBD2 (5 bases). Per germline, CDR1 SQVTM and CDR2 ANQGSEA. The CDR3 loop spans 12 amino acids. V was clipped by 5 bases and J by 3 bases, with 11 bases between them. CDR3 in DNA: TGCAGCGTTAACGCCGGAGGCTACGAGCAGTACTTC. This sequence encodes CSVNAGGYEQYF.

This clone appeared a single time. This rearrangement joins TRBV2 to TRBJ2-7, with a possible D match to TRBD1 (6 bases). CDR3 length: 14 residues. CDR1 is SNHLY and CDR2 is FYNNEI in the germline V gene. V lost 8 bases and J lost 4, with 18 bases in between. The CDR3 is CASSPPQGWYEQYV. The CDR3 DNA reads as TGTGCCAGCTCCCCGCCCCAGGGGTGGTACGAGCAGTACGTC.

This chain links TRBV2 with TRBJ2-1; tentative D call: TRBD1 (5 bases). The CDR3 sequence is 13 residues long. CDR1 and CDR2 from the germline V gene are SNHLY and FYNNEI. V was shortened by 10 bases and J by 2 bases, with 12 bases between the two germline ends. The CDR3 region is CATTRVTYNEQFF. The CDR3 nucleotides read TGTGCCACCACCAGGGTAACCTACAATGAGCAGTTCTTC.

The chain joins TRBV4-2 to TRBJ2-2; the match to TRBD1 covers 7 bases. This CDR3 is 15 amino acids long. V was clipped by 5 bases and J by 2 bases; unmatched bases: 5. Germline CDR1 reads LGHNA; CDR2 reads YNFKEQ. The CDR3 region has the DNA TGTGCCAGCAGCTACAGGGGCCTTAACACCGGGGAGCTGTTTTTT. The encoded protein is CASSYRGLNTGELFF.

V is TRBV18 and J is TRBJ2-7, with no clear D. There are 12 residues in the CDR3. V lost 2 bases and J lost 3, with 5 bases in between. Per the germline V gene, CDR1 is KGHSH and CDR2 is LQKENI. CDR3 in DNA: TGTGCCAGCTCACCAGGCGGCTACGAGCAGTACTTC. It translates to CASSPGGYEQYF.

J is TRBJ2-1 and V is TRBV9; TRBD1 is a possible D gene (5 bases). With 4 bases removed from V and 2 bases from J, the gap between germline ends came to 13 bases. CDR1 and CDR2 from the germline V gene are SGDLS and YYNGEE. The CDR3 runs 15 residues. This CDR3 is CASSPDRPPYNEQFF. CDR3 DNA sequence: TGTGCCAGCAGCCCCGACAGACCTCCCTACAATGAGCAGTTCTTC.

This clone has just one count. The chain links TRBV4-1 to TRBJ2-7; D is undetermined. The CDR3 is made up of 13 amino acids. Trimming pared 0 bases from V and 3 bases from J, leaving 6 bases between. Per germline, CDR1 MGHRA and CDR2 YSYEKL. CDR3 sequence: CASSQDPRYEQYF. The CDR3 bases are TGCGCCAGCAGCCAAGATCCCCGCTACGAGCAGTACTTC.

This chain uses TRBV5-5 with TRBJ1-5; 8 nucleotides agree with TRBD1. The CDR3 loop spans 18 amino acids. Germline CDR1 reads SGHKS; CDR2 reads YYEKEE (reference sequence). V dropped 4 bases and J dropped 0; count of bases not matched to a gene: 12. In DNA form, the CDR3 reads TGTGCCAGCAGCCCCAGTGGCGGGACAGGCTATAGCAATCAGCCCCAGCATTTT. Amino acid sequence: CASSPSGGTGYSNQPQHF.

V and J are TRBV5-1 and TRBJ2-3; D is possibly TRBD1 (7 bases). From germline, CDR1 is SGHRS and CDR2 YFSETQ. The V end was cut by 3 bases, the J end by 11 bases, with 13 bases between. The CDR3 contains 12 residues. The CDR3 sequence: CASSSWGDRQYF. DNA for the CDR3: TGCGCCAGCAGCTCTTGGGGGGACAGGCAGTATTTT.